The 30 T cell receptor beta chains below were found in one sample sequenced in a study of cytomegalovirus exposure and HLA in healthy donors. PCR used 60 Vbeta primers and 13 Jbeta primers. Produced via immunoSEQ multiplex PCR; TCRdb's table is partial and in-frame only. The data show 40,000 or so clones, over 55% seen once. The sequenced material came from PBMCs. The source of these receptors is a human donor in good health.

This sequence joins TRBV18 and TRBJ1-2; D is undetermined. Per germline, CDR1 KGHSH and CDR2 LQKENI. Trimming stripped 2 bases from V and 2 bases from J, with 6 bases between. This CDR3 spans 13 amino acids. CDR3 region: CASSPRANYGYTF. CDR3 nucleotides: TGTGCCAGCTCACCAAGAGCAAACTATGGCTACACCTTC.

The CDR3 spells CASKSPGGKEGYTF. The CDR3 DNA follows: TGTGCCAGCAAGTCCCCGGGGGGGAAGGAAGGCTACACCTTC. The genes are TRBV28 and TRBJ1-2; D possibly corresponds to TRBD1 (5 bases). Trimming stripped 7 bases from V and 8 bases from J, with 20 bases between. The CDR3 runs to 14 residues. CDR1 and CDR2 (germline): MDHEN, SYDVKM.

The rearrangement joins TRBV30 to TRBJ1-5, with 8 nucleotides matching TRBD1. The germline V gene has CDR1 GTSNPN and CDR2 SVGIG (reference sequence). Unmatched junction bases numbered 0, after V lost 0 bases and J lost 5 bases. This CDR3 contains 13 residues. The CDR3 loop reads CAWSVQGDQPQHF. The CDR3 DNA is TGTGCCTGGAGTGTACAGGGGGATCAGCCCCAGCATTTT.

This clone occurred once. The chain employs TRBV4-1 and TRBJ2-2; TRBD1 matches 9 bases. The CDR3 runs to 16 residues. Trimming at V came to 6 bases and at J to 5 bases, leaving 10 bases not matched to a gene. Germline V lookup: CDR1 MGHRA, CDR2 YSYEKL. For the CDR3, the DNA is TGCGCCAGCAGGCATAAAACAGGGGGCGAGACCGGGGAGCTGTTTTTT. Translation gives CASRHKTGGETGELFF.

The rearrangement links TRBV7-9 to TRBJ2-2; D might be TRBD2 (6 bases). Germline-derived CDR1 and CDR2 are SEHNR and FQNEAQ (reference sequence). The CDR3 contains 15 residues. Trimming pared 4 bases from V and 5 bases from J, leaving 14 bases between. CDR3 in DNA: TGTGCCAGCAGCTATCCCGGGACTGTGACCGGGGAGCTGTTTTTT. It specifies CASSYPGTVTGELFF.

This clone was observed a single time. This chain connects TRBV7-2 to TRBJ1-3, with 7 bases that match TRBD1. The germline V gene encodes CDR1 SGHTA and CDR2 FQGNSA. J was trimmed by 11 bases and V by 5 bases; bases with no gene match: 6. The CDR3 length is 12 residues. Here the CDR3 DNA reads TGTGCCAGCAGCACGAGAACAGGGGCCATATATTTT. It encodes CASSTRTGAIYF.

The rearrangement joins TRBV21-1 to TRBJ2-7; the table calls TRBD1, which could not be checked here. TRBV21-1 is shown as a pseudogene. The CDR3 has 14 residues. CDR3 in amino acids: CASSPRSTVNEQYF. DNA for the CDR3: TGTGCCAGCAGCCCTAGATCGACAGTTAACGAGCAGTACTTC.

V gene TRBV18 combines with J gene TRBJ1-2, with 10 bases lining up with TRBD1. Germline CDR1 is KGHSH and CDR2 is LQKENI. V trimming: 2 bases; J trimming: 4 bases; junction bases outside the gene matches: 7. CDR3 length equals 16 residues. CDR3 nucleotides: TGTGCCAGCTCACCATGGCGGGACAGGGGTACCTATGGCTACACCTTC. It encodes CASSPWRDRGTYGYTF.

The chain carries TRBV6-1 and TRBJ1-3; unclear D gene. CDR3 length: 13 residues. Trimming stripped 8 bases from V and 0 bases from J, with 8 bases between. The germline gives CDR1 MNHNS, CDR2 SASEGT. CDR3 bases: TGTGCCAGCCAAGCAGGCTCTGGAAACACCATATATTTT. Translating gives CASQAGSGNTIYF.

The rearrangement uses TRBV2 and TRBJ2-5; 8 bases line up with TRBD2. V was clipped by 7 bases and J by 4 bases; unmatched bases: 5. CDR1 SNHLY and CDR2 FYNNEI come from the germline V gene. The CDR3 runs 13 residues. The CDR3 is CASTGGAGETQYF. The DNA of the CDR3 is TGTGCCAGCACCGGGGGGGCCGGAGAGACCCAGTACTTC.

The rearrangement joins TRBV30 to TRBJ1-2, with D uncertain. This CDR3 has 12 amino acids. Germline CDR1 GTSNPN, CDR2 SVGIG (reference sequence). Trimming cost V 1 base and J 2 bases, with 5 bases left between them. The CDR3 is CAWSAGNYGYTF. CDR3 bases: TGTGCCTGGAGTGCGGGGAACTATGGCTACACCTTC.

The rearrangement joins TRBV30 to TRBJ1-1; D uncertain. Per the germline V gene, CDR1 is GTSNPN and CDR2 is SVGIG (reference sequence). V lost 3 bases and J 0 bases, leaving 11 bases between the germline ends. The CDR3 totals 14 residues. The CDR3 coding sequence is TGTGCCTGGAGGAGCCGAGGATTGAACACTGAAGCTTTCTTT. Protein: CAWRSRGLNTEAFF.

This sequence joins TRBV7-9 and TRBJ2-4; TRBD1 aligns across 9 bases. The CDR3 consists of 17 residues. CDR1 is SEHNR and CDR2 is FQNEAQ in the germline V gene (reference sequence). With V trimmed by 6 bases and J by 4 bases, 13 bases remained unmatched. The CDR3 DNA sequence: TGTGCCAGCAGGATATGGGGGGGACAGGGTCCGAAAAACATTCAGTACTTC. Translated: CASRIWGGQGPKNIQYF.

This sequence joins TRBV2 and TRBJ2-7, with a weak D call TRBD1 (6 bases). Germline V gene data show CDR1 as SNHLY and CDR2 as FYNNEI. Trimming left V 5 bases short and J 3 bases short, with 11 bases between. This CDR3 has 13 residues. CDR3 bases: TGTGCCAGCAGTTACCAGGGGAACTACGAGCAGTACTTC. Protein product: CASSYQGNYEQYF.

The chain has TRBV30 and TRBJ2-6; tentative D call: TRBD1 (6 bases). Germline-derived CDR1 and CDR2 are GTSNPN and SVGIG (reference sequence). Trimming left V 0 bases short and J 8 bases short, with 11 bases between. This CDR3 comprises 14 residues. CDR3 amino acids: CAWSVQGSPNVLTF. For the CDR3, the DNA is TGTGCCTGGAGTGTACAGGGTAGTCCCAACGTCCTGACTTTC.

The rearrangement uses TRBV5-8 and TRBJ2-7; maybe TRBD2 (6 bases). This CDR3 contains 14 residues. Germline loops: CDR1 SGHTS, CDR2 YDEGEE. The V end was cut by 1 base, the J end by 1 base, with 9 bases between. CDR3 coding DNA: TGTGCCAGCAGCTTGACTAGCCTTTCCTACGAGCAGTACTTC. Translated: CASSLTSLSYEQYF.

This clone was counted a few times. The chain recombines TRBV14 with TRBJ2-5, with D perhaps matching TRBD1 (5 bases). In germline, CDR1 is SGHDN, CDR2 FVKESK. CDR3 length: 17 amino acids. The V end was cut by 4 bases, the J end by 4 bases, with 22 bases between. The CDR3 DNA sequence: TGTGCCAGCAGCCGTGGTGAGGTCGCCAGGGATAGAGAGACCCAGTACTTC. Amino acid sequence: CASSRGEVARDRETQYF.

This chain joins TRBV6-1 and TRBJ2-4, with 8 positions matching TRBD1. Trimming at V came to 5 bases and at J to 9 bases, leaving 9 bases not matched to a gene. The V gene's germline CDR1 is MNHNS and CDR2 SASEGT. The CDR3 runs to 14 residues. CDR3 bases: TGTGCCAGCAGTTTAGGACAGGGATCAGGCATTCAGTACTTC. Encoded protein: CASSLGQGSGIQYF.

The chain combines TRBV29-1 with TRBJ1-1; the match to TRBD1 covers 8 bases. Losses at the gene ends were 4 bases for V and 5 bases for J; bases not matched to a gene: 6. This CDR3 comprises 13 residues. Germline CDR1 and CDR2: SQVTM and ANQGSEA. As DNA, the CDR3 is TGCAGCGTTGGAAAGACAGGGGCAACTGAAGCTTTCTTT. Translation: CSVGKTGATEAFF.

This clone was detected once. The genes are TRBV25-1 and TRBJ2-7; tentatively, D is TRBD2 (6 bases). V lost 5 bases to trimming and J lost 5 bases, with 16 bases between them. CDR1 and CDR2 from the germline V gene are MGHDK and SYGVNS. This CDR3 has 14 amino acids. This chain's CDR3 is CASSRRGYNDEQYF. CDR3 DNA sequence: TGTGCCAGCAGTAGGCGGGGCTATAACGACGAGCAGTACTTC.

This sequence joins TRBV10-3 and TRBJ1-1; D possibly corresponds to TRBD1 (6 bases). The germline gives CDR1 ENHRY, CDR2 SYGVKD. The CDR3 runs 14 residues. V lost 7 bases, J lost 3 bases, and 15 bases lay in between. In DNA form, the CDR3 reads TGTGCCATCACGCAAACCGGACAGTACACTGAAGCTTTCTTT. Residues: CAITQTGQYTEAFF.

The rearrangement links TRBV7-9 to TRBJ2-7; the D gene is possibly TRBD2 (5 bases). V dropped 5 bases and J dropped 5 bases, with 13 bases sitting between them. CDR1 and CDR2 from the germline V gene are SEHNR and FQNEAQ (reference sequence). The CDR3 loop spans 13 amino acids. The CDR3 DNA sequence: TGTGCCAGCAGCCTTACTAGTTTCCACGAGCAGTACTTC. Translated, it gives CASSLTSFHEQYF.

The table lists this clone with a few counts. CDR3 loop: CAISPDRGNQPQHF. The CDR3 nucleotides are TGTGCCATCAGTCCGGACAGGGGAAATCAGCCCCAGCATTTT. This chain uses TRBV10-3 with TRBJ1-5, with 9 bases lining up with TRBD1. The V gene end was trimmed by 5 bases and the J gene end by 4 bases; junction bases not matched to a gene: 3. CDR1 is ENHRY, CDR2 SYGVKD, per germline. This CDR3 is 14 amino acids long.

V and J are TRBV5-4 and TRBJ1-2, with no clear D. This CDR3 is 16 amino acids long. Looked up from germline, CDR1 is SGHNT and CDR2 is YYREEE (reference sequence). V was pared by 1 base and J by 7 bases, with 20 bases between. CDR3 DNA sequence: TGTGCCAGCAGCTTGTACGGGAGGCGAAGGGCGCTTGGCTACACCTTC. Residues: CASSLYGRRRALGYTF.

V usage is TRBV5-1 and J usage is TRBJ1-3; D is undetermined. The CDR3 is 13 residues long. Trimming took 0 bases from V and 3 from J, leaving 4 bases between them. Germline CDR1 is SGHRS and CDR2 is YFSETQ. CDR3 coding DNA: TGCGCCAGCAGCTTGGGGCATGGAAACACCATATATTTT. This translates into CASSLGHGNTIYF.

The V gene is TRBV6-5, the J gene TRBJ1-5, with D possibly matching TRBD1 (5 bases). The CDR3 totals 14 residues. The germline V gene encodes CDR1 MNHEY and CDR2 SVGAGI. V lost 0 bases and J 7 bases, leaving 10 bases between the germline ends. CDR3 protein: CASSYSQGEQPQHF. For the CDR3, the DNA is TGTGCCAGCAGTTACTCTCAGGGTGAACAGCCCCAGCATTTT.

The chain couples TRBV2 to TRBJ1-5; weak D call: TRBD1 (5 bases). The CDR3 is 17 residues long. V was trimmed by 0 bases and J by 1 base, leaving 13 bases between them. The germline CDR1 and CDR2 sequences are SNHLY and FYNNEI. CDR3 nucleotides: TGTGCCAGCAGTGAAGCGGGGCAGAAAAGAAGCAATCAGCCCCAGCATTTT. Protein: CASSEAGQKRSNQPQHF. The full variable domain, in which reference TRBV2 and TRBJ1-5 provide the parts outside the CDR3, is EPEVTQTPSHQVTQMGQEVILRCVPISNHLYFYWYRQILGQKVEFLVSFYNNEISEKSEIFDDQFSVERPDGSNFTLKIRSTKLEDSAMYFCASSEAGQKRSNQPQHFGDGTRLSIL.

V and J are TRBV11-2 and TRBJ1-1, with 7 bases fitting TRBD1. The V gene's germline CDR1 is SGHAT and CDR2 FQNNGV. The CDR3 runs to 15 residues. Losses at the gene ends were 4 bases for V and 4 bases for J; bases not matched to a gene: 9. CDR3 region: CASSYLGGGGTEAFF. For the CDR3, the DNA is TGTGCCAGCAGCTACCTAGGGGGCGGTGGCACTGAAGCTTTCTTT.

The chain combines TRBV6-5 with TRBJ2-5; the D gene is possibly TRBD2 (6 bases). The CDR3 sequence is 16 residues long. The germline V gene encodes CDR1 MNHEY and CDR2 SVGAGI. V lost 0 bases, J lost 0 bases, and 11 bases lay in between. The CDR3 loop reads CASSYSRRDYQETQYF. The CDR3 nucleotides read TGTGCCAGCAGTTACTCGAGAAGGGACTACCAAGAGACCCAGTACTTC.

The rearrangement uses TRBV2 and TRBJ1-2; tentatively, D is TRBD1 (5 bases). Trimming cost V 3 bases and J 8 bases, with 13 bases left between them. Germline assignment: CDR1 SNHLY and CDR2 FYNNEI. The CDR3 contains 13 residues. CDR3 residues: CASSDDSLGGYTF. CDR3 sequence (DNA): TGTGCCAGCAGTGACGACAGTCTCGGGGGCTACACCTTC.